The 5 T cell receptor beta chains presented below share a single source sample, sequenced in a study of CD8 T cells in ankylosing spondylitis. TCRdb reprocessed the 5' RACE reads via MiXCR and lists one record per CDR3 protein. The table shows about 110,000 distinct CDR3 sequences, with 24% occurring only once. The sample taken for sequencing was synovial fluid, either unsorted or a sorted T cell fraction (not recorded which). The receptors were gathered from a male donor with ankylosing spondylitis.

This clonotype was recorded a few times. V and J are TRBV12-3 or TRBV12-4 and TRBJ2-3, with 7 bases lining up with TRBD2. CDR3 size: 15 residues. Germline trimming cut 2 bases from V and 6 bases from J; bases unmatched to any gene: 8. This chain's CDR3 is CASSLSGRASDTQYF. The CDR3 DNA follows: TGTGCCAGCAGTTTAAGTGGGAGGGCATCGGATACGCAGTATTTT.

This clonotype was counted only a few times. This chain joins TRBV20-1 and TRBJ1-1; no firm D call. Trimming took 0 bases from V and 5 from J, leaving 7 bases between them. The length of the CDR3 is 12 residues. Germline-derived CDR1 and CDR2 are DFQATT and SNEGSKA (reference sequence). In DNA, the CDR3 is TGCAGTGCTAGAGATCAGTTGACTGAAGCTTTCTTT. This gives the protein CSARDQLTEAFF.

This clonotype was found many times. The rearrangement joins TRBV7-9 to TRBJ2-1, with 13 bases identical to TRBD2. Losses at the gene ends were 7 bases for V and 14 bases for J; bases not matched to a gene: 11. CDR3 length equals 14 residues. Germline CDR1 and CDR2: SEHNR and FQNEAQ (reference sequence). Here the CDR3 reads CASIRTSGSGAEFF. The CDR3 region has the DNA TGTGCCAGCATCCGGACTAGCGGGAGCGGGGCGGAGTTCTTC.

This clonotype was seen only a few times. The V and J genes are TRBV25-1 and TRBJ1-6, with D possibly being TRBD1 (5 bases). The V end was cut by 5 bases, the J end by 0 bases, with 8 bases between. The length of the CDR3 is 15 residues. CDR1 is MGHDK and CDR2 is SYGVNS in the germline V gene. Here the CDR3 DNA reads TGTGCCAGCAGTTTGGGACTCTCCTATAATTCACCCCTCCACTTT. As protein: CASSLGLSYNSPLHF.

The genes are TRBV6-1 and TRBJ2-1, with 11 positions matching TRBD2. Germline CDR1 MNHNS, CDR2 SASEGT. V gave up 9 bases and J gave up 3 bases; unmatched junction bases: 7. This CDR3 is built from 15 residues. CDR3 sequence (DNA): TGTGCCAGTGTTGCCGGGACTAGCGGCTACAATGAGCAGTTCTTC. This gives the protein CASVAGTSGYNEQFF.